This TCR beta chain is drawn from a study of cytomegalovirus exposure and HLA in healthy donors. Amplification used 60 Vbeta primers and 13 Jbeta primers. Assay used: immunoSEQ multiplex PCR; TCRdb lists only in-frame clones, some missing. The data hold roughly 110,000 clones, with about 70% observed a single time. The V end was cut by 11 bases, the J end by 4 bases, with 23 bases between. The CDR3 is made up of 16 amino acids. Per the germline V gene, CDR1 is MRHNA and CDR2 is SNTAGT. Sequenced input: PBMCs. The TCR originated in a woman in her thirties in good health and CMV-seronegative. V is TRBV6-4 and J is TRBJ2-2, with TRBD2 as a possible D gene (7 bases). The CDR3 loop is CAFSESGGAGTGELFF. The CDR3 DNA is TGTGCCTTTTCCGAGTCGGGGGGCGCAGGCACCGGGGAGCTGTTTTTT.